These 4 T cell receptor beta chains originate from one sample sequenced in a study of blood T cell repertoires in COVID-19. The method was immunoSEQ multiplex PCR; TCRdb's version includes in-frame clones alone and lacks a portion of them. Of fewer than 200,000 clones detected, approximately 90% appear once; the ten largest clones hold about 6.3%. Sequenced: peripheral blood. The receptors here all came from a middle-aged man with active or convalescent COVID-19.

The V call is TRBV7-9, the J call TRBJ1-2; a weak D match, TRBD1 (5 bases). The V end lost 5 bases, the J end lost 4 bases, and 11 bases lay between the germline ends. The CDR3 has 13 residues. CDR1 SEHNR and CDR2 FQNEAQ come from the germline V gene (reference sequence). CDR3 amino acids: CASSLRVGYGYTF. The DNA of the CDR3 is TGTGCCAGCAGCCTCAGGGTGGGCTATGGCTACACCTTC.

The chain is built from TRBV7-9 and TRBJ2-7; 7 bases line up with TRBD2. Germline CDR1 SEHNR, CDR2 FQNEAQ (reference sequence). CDR3 length: 16 residues. The junction had 12 bases not matched to a gene; V was cut back by 5 bases and J by 2 bases. CDR3 loop: CASSLITSSGTYEQYF. The CDR3 DNA follows: TGTGCCAGCAGCCTAATTACCTCTAGCGGAACCTACGAGCAGTACTTC.

The genes are TRBV3-1 (or the pseudogene TRBV3-2) and TRBJ1-3; 8 bases are shared with TRBD1. V lost 4 bases to trimming and J lost 0 bases; unmatched junction nucleotides: 8. Looked up from germline, CDR1 is LGHDT and CDR2 is YNNKEL (reference sequence). The CDR3 loop spans 17 amino acids. As DNA, the CDR3 is TGTGCCAGCAGCCGCCGGACAGGGCAAACCTCTGGAAACACCATATATTTT. Protein: CASSRRTGQTSGNTIYF.

This clone was seen a single time. CDR3: CASSQSDRINYGYTF. CDR3 sequence (DNA): TGTGCCAGCAGCCAATCAGACAGGATAAACTATGGCTACACCTTC. This rearrangement joins TRBV14 to TRBJ1-2; tentative D call: TRBD1 (6 bases). The CDR3 contains 15 residues. The V gene's germline CDR1 is SGHDN and CDR2 FVKESK. V gave up 2 bases and J gave up 2 bases, with 12 bases separating them. The complete variable domain, with remaining parts taken from reference TRBV14 and TRBJ1-2, reads EAGVTQFPSHSVIEKGQTVTLRCDPISGHDNLYWYRRVMGKEIKFLLHFVKESKQDESGMPNNRFLAERTGGTYSTLKVQPAELEDSGVYFCASSQSDRINYGYTFGSGTRLTVV.